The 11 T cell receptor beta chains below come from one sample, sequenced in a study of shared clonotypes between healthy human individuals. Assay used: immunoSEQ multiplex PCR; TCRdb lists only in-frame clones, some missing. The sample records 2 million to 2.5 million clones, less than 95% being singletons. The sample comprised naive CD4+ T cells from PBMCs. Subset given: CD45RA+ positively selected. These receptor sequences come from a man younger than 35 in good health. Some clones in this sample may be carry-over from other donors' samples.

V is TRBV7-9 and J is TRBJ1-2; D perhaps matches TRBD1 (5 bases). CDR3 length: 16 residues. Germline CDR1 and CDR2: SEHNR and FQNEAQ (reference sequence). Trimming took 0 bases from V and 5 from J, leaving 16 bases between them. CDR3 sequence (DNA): TGTGCCAGCAGCTTAGCCCGCGGGGGTTCGGGATATGGCTACACCTTC. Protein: CASSLARGGSGYGYTF.

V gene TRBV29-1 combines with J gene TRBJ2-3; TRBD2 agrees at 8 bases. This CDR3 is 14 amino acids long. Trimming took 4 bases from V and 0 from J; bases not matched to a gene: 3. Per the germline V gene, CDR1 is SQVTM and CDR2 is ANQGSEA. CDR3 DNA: TGCAGCGTTGCCACTAGCGGAAGCACAGATACGCAGTATTTT. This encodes CSVATSGSTDTQYF.

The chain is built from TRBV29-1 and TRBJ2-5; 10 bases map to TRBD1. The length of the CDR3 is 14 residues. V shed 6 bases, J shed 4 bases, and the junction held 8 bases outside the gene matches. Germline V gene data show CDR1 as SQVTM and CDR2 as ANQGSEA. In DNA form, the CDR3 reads TGCAGCGTCGGCCGGACAGGGGGTTTAGAGACCCAGTACTTC. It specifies CSVGRTGGLETQYF.

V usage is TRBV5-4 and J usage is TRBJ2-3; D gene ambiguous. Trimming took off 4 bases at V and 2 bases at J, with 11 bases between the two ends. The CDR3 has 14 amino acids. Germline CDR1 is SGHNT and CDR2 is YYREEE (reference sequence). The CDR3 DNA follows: TGTGCCAGCAGCGAAGGGCCGGCCACAGATACGCAGTATTTT. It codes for CASSEGPATDTQYF. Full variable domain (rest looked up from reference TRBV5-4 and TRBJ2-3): ETGVTQSPTHLIKTRGQQVTLRCSSQSGHNTVSWYQQALGQGPQFIFQYYREEENGRGNFPPRFSGLQFPNYSSELNVNALELDDSALYLCASSEGPATDTQYFGPGTRLTVL.

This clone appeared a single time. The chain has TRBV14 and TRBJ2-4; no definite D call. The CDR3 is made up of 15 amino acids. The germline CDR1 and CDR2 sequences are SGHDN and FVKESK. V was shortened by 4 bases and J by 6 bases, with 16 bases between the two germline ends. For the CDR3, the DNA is TGTGCCAGCAGCCTCGATAGACGAATTCCAAACATTCAGTACTTC. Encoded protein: CASSLDRRIPNIQYF. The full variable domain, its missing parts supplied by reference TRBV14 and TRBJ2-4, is EAGVTQFPSHSVIEKGQTVTLRCDPISGHDNLYWYRRVMGKEIKFLLHFVKESKQDESGMPNNRFLAERTGGTYSTLKVQPAELEDSGVYFCASSLDRRIPNIQYFGAGTRLSVL.

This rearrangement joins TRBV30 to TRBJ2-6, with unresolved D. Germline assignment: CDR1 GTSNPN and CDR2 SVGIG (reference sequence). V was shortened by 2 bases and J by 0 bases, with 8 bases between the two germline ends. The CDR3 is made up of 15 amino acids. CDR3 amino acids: CAWSTQSSGANVLTF. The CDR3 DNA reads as TGTGCCTGGAGTACACAGTCCTCTGGGGCCAACGTCCTGACTTTC.

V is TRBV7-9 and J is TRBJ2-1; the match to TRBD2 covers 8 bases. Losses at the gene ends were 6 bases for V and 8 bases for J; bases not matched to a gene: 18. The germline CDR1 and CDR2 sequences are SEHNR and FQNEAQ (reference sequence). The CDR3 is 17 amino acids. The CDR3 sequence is CASSPRGGSGSVDEQFF. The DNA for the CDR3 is TGTGCCAGCAGTCCCCGGGGGGGTTCCGGGTCCGTTGATGAGCAGTTCTTC. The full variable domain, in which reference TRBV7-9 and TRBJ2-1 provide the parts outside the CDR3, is DTGVSQNPRHKITKRGQNVTFRCDPISEHNRLYWYRQTLGQGPEFLTYFQNEAQLEKSRLLSDRFSAERPKGSFSTLEIQRTEQGDSAMYLCASSPRGGSGSVDEQFFGPGTRLTVL.

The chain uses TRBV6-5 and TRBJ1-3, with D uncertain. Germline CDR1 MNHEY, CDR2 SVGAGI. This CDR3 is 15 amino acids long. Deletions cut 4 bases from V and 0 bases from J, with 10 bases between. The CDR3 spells CASSLKQTSGNTIYF. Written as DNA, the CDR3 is TGTGCCAGCAGTTTAAAACAAACCTCTGGAAACACCATATATTTT.

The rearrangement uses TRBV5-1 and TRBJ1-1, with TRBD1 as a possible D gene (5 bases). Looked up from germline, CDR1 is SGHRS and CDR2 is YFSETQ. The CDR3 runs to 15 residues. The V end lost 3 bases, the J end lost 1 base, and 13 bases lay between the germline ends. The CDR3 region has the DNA TGCGCCAGCAGCTGGCGTGCGGGGGGGAACACTGAAGCTTTCTTT. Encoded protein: CASSWRAGGNTEAFF.

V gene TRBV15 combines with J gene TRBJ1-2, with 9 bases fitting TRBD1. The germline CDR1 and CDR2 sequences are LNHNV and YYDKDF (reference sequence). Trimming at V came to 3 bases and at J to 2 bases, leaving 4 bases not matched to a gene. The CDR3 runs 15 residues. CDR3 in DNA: TGTGCCACCAGCAGGGGACAGGGACAAAACTATGGCTACACCTTC. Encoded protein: CATSRGQGQNYGYTF.

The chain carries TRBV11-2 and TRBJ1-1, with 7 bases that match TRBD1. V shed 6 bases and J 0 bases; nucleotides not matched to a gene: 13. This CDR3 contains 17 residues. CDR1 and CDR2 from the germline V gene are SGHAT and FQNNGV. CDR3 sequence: CASSLTGTASLNTEAFF. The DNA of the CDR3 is TGTGCCAGCAGTTTAACCGGGACAGCCAGCTTGAACACTGAAGCTTTCTTT.